What follows are 27 T cell receptor beta chains derived from one specimen sequenced in a study of OX40 agonist ivuxolimab in advanced cancers. The assay was immunoSEQ multiplex PCR, and TCRdb's table has in-frame clones only and misses some. Among about 61,000 clones listed, 83% were seen once. The sequencing used CD4+ or CD8+ T cells sorted from blood, collected in a trial of the OX40 agonist ivuxolimab. The source is an adult with an advanced solid tumor such as melanoma, head and neck, liver or kidney cancer.

As to this clone: Other DNA sequences within the sample encode an identical CDR3. The chain employs TRBV11-3 and TRBJ2-7, with 8 bases matching TRBD2. The V gene's germline CDR1 is SGHNT and CDR2 YENEEA. V shed 5 bases and J 7 bases; nucleotides not matched to a gene: 13. The CDR3 consists of 15 residues. This chain's CDR3 is CASSPRTAGGWEQYF. The CDR3 nucleotides read TGTGCCAGCAGCCCTCGAACCGCGGGGGGCTGGGAGCAGTACTTC.

This chain links TRBV29-1 with TRBJ2-7; 9 bases line up with TRBD1. Germline values: CDR1 SQVTM, CDR2 ANQGSEA. V lost 6 bases, J lost 6 bases, and 3 bases stayed unmatched. This CDR3 comprises 11 residues. CDR3 DNA sequence: TGCAGCGTGGGACAGGGAGGCGAGCAGTACTTC. Translated, it gives CSVGQGGEQYF.

The gene calls are TRBV19 and TRBJ1-2; 8 nucleotides agree with TRBD1. Trimming took 6 bases from V and 8 from J; bases not matched to a gene: 14. From germline, CDR1 is LNHDA and CDR2 SQIVND (reference sequence). There are 15 residues in the CDR3. The CDR3 nucleotides read TGTGCCAGTAGCCCATACTCAGGGGGCGCGGAAGGCTACACCTTC. Its translation: CASSPYSGGAEGYTF. Variable domain in full (rest from reference TRBV19 and TRBJ1-2): DGGITQSPKYLFRKEGQNVTLSCEQNLNHDAMYWYRQDPGQGLRLIYYSQIVNDFQKGDIAEGYSVSREKKESFPLTVTSAQKNPTAFYLCASSPYSGGAEGYTFGSGTRLTVV.

The chain carries TRBV7-9 and TRBJ1-5, with D unresolved. V lost 0 bases and J lost 5, with 5 bases in between. The germline V gene encodes CDR1 SEHNR and CDR2 FQNEAQ (reference sequence). CDR3 length: 13 residues. CDR3 DNA: TGTGCCAGCAGCTTAGCAGCAGATCAGCCCCAGCATTTT. The encoded protein is CASSLAADQPQHF.

The chain is built from TRBV19 and TRBJ2-2; D call uncertain. V gave up 3 bases and J gave up 2 bases, with 7 bases separating them. CDR3 length: 14 amino acids. Germline lookup yields CDR1 LNHDA and CDR2 SQIVND (reference sequence). CDR3 DNA: TGTGCCAGTAGTATTCAACTCAACACCGGGGAGCTGTTTTTT. As protein: CASSIQLNTGELFF.

This clone turned up a few times. The chain is built from TRBV9 and TRBJ1-1; D gene uncertain. The length of the CDR3 is 13 residues. The V end lost 0 bases, the J end lost 4 bases, and 7 bases lay between the germline ends. The germline gives CDR1 SGDLS, CDR2 YYNGEE. Written as DNA, the CDR3 is TGTGCCAGCAGCGTAGCAATATTCACTGAAGCTTTCTTT. Amino acid sequence: CASSVAIFTEAFF.

The V and J genes are TRBV28 and TRBJ1-2; tentatively, D is TRBD1 (5 bases). Looked up from germline, CDR1 is MDHEN and CDR2 is SYDVKM. The CDR3 is 15 amino acids. V was clipped by 6 bases and J by 7 bases, with 21 bases between them. The CDR3 DNA reads as TGTGCCAGCAGGGAGGGCGGGACTCAGACGGGTGGCTACACCTTC. It translates to CASREGGTQTGGYTF.

This rearrangement joins TRBV18 to TRBJ2-5, with TRBD2 as a possible D gene (5 bases). CDR1 is KGHSH, CDR2 LQKENI, per germline. The CDR3 contains 13 residues. The germline V and J ends were trimmed by 3 bases and 5 bases, with 10 bases remaining between them. This CDR3 is CASSPLREETQYF. The CDR3 DNA follows: TGTGCCAGCTCACCTCTTAGGGAGGAGACCCAGTACTTC.

The rearrangement uses TRBV5-1 and TRBJ2-1; perhaps D is TRBD1 or TRBD2 (6 bases each). Germline loops: CDR1 SGHRS, CDR2 YFSETQ. The V and J ends lost 3 bases and 7 bases respectively, with 17 bases between them. This CDR3 is built from 15 residues. The CDR3 bases are TGCGCCAGCAGCTCCCTCGGGGGCGTAGCGAATGAGCAGTTCTTC. Translating it yields CASSSLGGVANEQFF. Full variable domain (missing parts from reference TRBV5-1 and TRBJ2-1): KAGVTQTPRYLIKTRGQQVTLSCSPISGHRSVSWYQQTPGQGLQFLFEYFSETQRNKGNFPGRFSGRQFSNSRSEMNVSTLELGDSALYLCASSSLGGVANEQFFGPGTRLTVL.

The chain couples TRBV5-1 to TRBJ2-7; tentative D call: TRBD2 (6 bases). CDR1 and CDR2 from the germline V gene are SGHRS and YFSETQ. The CDR3 is made up of 12 amino acids. V lost 0 bases and J 9 bases, leaving 10 bases between the germline ends. CDR3 loop: CASSLAEGGQYF. The CDR3 DNA reads TGCGCCAGCAGCTTGGCGGAGGGAGGGCAGTACTTC.

This sequence joins TRBV19 and TRBJ1-2; 9 bases fit TRBD1. Per germline, CDR1 LNHDA and CDR2 SQIVND (reference sequence). The CDR3 consists of 13 residues. V was pared by 7 bases and J by 6 bases, with 6 bases of the junction left unmatched. The CDR3 DNA sequence: TGTGCCAGTATCCGGGACAGGGAGAATGGCTACACCTTC. It translates to CASIRDRENGYTF.

V usage is TRBV14 and J usage is TRBJ1-1; 12 bases agree with TRBD1. The CDR3 spans 15 residues. The V segment lost 2 bases and the J segment 10 bases; nucleotides outside the gene matches: 8. Germline V gene lookup returns CDR1 SGHDN and CDR2 FVKESK. This CDR3 reads CASSQTPGTGGPAFF. The CDR3 nucleotides are TGTGCCAGCAGCCAAACACCCGGGACAGGGGGCCCAGCTTTCTTT.

The rearrangement joins TRBV28 to TRBJ1-4; the D gene is possibly TRBD1 (6 bases). Germline assignment: CDR1 MDHEN and CDR2 SYDVKM. Trimming left V 6 bases short and J 6 bases short, with 17 bases between. The CDR3 spans 15 residues. The CDR3 region is CASRGAGAGHEKLFF. The CDR3 nucleotides read TGTGCCAGCAGAGGTGCAGGGGCAGGCCATGAAAAACTGTTTTTT.

This rearrangement joins TRBV29-1 to TRBJ2-2; 9 bases map to TRBD1. The CDR3 is 15 amino acids. Trimming cost V 5 bases and J 2 bases; bases outside gene matches: 6. Germline V lookup: CDR1 SQVTM, CDR2 ANQGSEA. CDR3 bases: TGCAGCGTTCGACAGGGGGGACATAACACCGGGGAGCTGTTTTTT. Its protein is CSVRQGGHNTGELFF.

V and J are TRBV27 and TRBJ2-5; 9 nucleotides match TRBD2. Germline values: CDR1 MNHEY, CDR2 SMNVEV (reference sequence). Trimming took 3 bases from V and 2 from J; bases not matched to a gene: 10. The CDR3 is 17 amino acids. In DNA, the CDR3 is TGTGCCAGCAGTTTGTCGTTTCGCGGGGGGGTACAAGAGACCCAGTACTTC. As protein: CASSLSFRGGVQETQYF.

The chain uses TRBV7-9 and TRBJ1-1; D not resolved. Germline CDR1 is SEHNR and CDR2 is FQNEAQ (reference sequence). CDR3 length: 13 amino acids. V shed 4 bases and J shed 1 base, with 7 bases lying between them. CDR3 loop: CASSSTGNTEAFF. The CDR3 nucleotides read TGTGCCAGCAGCTCGACTGGGAACACTGAAGCTTTCTTT.

This chain links TRBV10-3 with TRBJ1-2, with TRBD1 as a possible D gene (5 bases). Per the germline V gene, CDR1 is ENHRY and CDR2 is SYGVKD. This CDR3 contains 14 residues. Trimming took off 9 bases at V and 7 bases at J, with 21 bases between the two ends. The CDR3 DNA follows: TGTGCCATTACCGCGGACACTTTAAGTCCTGGCTACACCTTC. Its translation is CAITADTLSPGYTF.

The J gene is TRBJ1-2, the V gene TRBV30; D gene uncertain. The germline V and J ends were trimmed by 5 bases and 3 bases, with 13 bases remaining between them. Germline values: CDR1 GTSNPN, CDR2 SVGIG (reference sequence). The CDR3 is 13 amino acids. CDR3 residues: CAWARDTYYGYTF. CDR3 nucleotide sequence: TGTGCCTGGGCCAGAGACACCTACTATGGCTACACCTTC.

The V and J genes are TRBV6-4 and TRBJ2-5; D unresolved. The V gene's germline CDR1 is MRHNA and CDR2 SNTAGT. Trimming left V 4 bases short and J 4 bases short, with 13 bases between. The CDR3 length is 14 residues. Here the CDR3 DNA reads TGTGCCAGCAGTGCCGATCCTTTAGGAGAGACCCAGTACTTC. Its translation: CASSADPLGETQYF.

This sequence joins TRBV29-1 and TRBJ2-2; 9 nucleotides agree with TRBD2. This CDR3 contains 15 residues. V trimming: 7 bases; J trimming: 4 bases; junction bases outside the gene matches: 10. Germline loops: CDR1 SQVTM, CDR2 ANQGSEA. In DNA, the CDR3 is TGCAGCGGTGAGGCGGGGGGGCCGGGCACCGGGGAGCTGTTTTTT. Protein product: CSGEAGGPGTGELFF.

The rearrangement uses TRBV6-5 and TRBJ2-3; D ambiguous. CDR1 and CDR2 from the germline V gene are MNHEY and SVGAGI. CDR3 length: 13 amino acids. The V gene lost 10 bases and the J gene lost 0 bases, with 11 bases spanning the gap. The CDR3 loop reads CATQDASTDTQYF. The CDR3 DNA reads TGTGCCACCCAGGATGCTAGCACAGATACGCAGTATTTT.

This clone came up once. The chain recombines TRBV28 with TRBJ1-5; D unclear. The V gene lost 3 bases and the J gene lost 3 bases, with 6 bases spanning the gap. Germline loops: CDR1 MDHEN, CDR2 SYDVKM. This CDR3 has 13 residues. The CDR3 here is CASSFVPNQPQHF. CDR3 in DNA: TGTGCCAGCAGTTTCGTTCCCAATCAGCCCCAGCATTTT.

The gene calls are TRBV28 and TRBJ1-4; 7 bases agree with TRBD1. V was pared by 3 bases and J by 6 bases, with 7 bases of the junction left unmatched. Germline CDR1 MDHEN, CDR2 SYDVKM. The CDR3 extends over 15 amino acids. Written as DNA, the CDR3 is TGTGCCAGCAGTTTGACGGGACAGAGCCATGAAAAACTGTTTTTT. Translation: CASSLTGQSHEKLFF. The full variable domain, completed using reference TRBV28 and TRBJ1-4, is DVKVTQSSRYLVKRTGEKVFLECVQDMDHENMFWYRQDPGLGLRLIYFSYDVKMKEKGDIPEGYSVSREKKERFSLILESASTNQTSMYLCASSLTGQSHEKLFFGSGTQLSVL.

The gene calls are TRBV2 and TRBJ2-6, with D unclear. Germline V gives CDR1 SNHLY, CDR2 FYNNEI. The ends were cut back, 3 bases at V and 0 bases at J, with 3 bases in the middle. This CDR3 is built from 14 residues. The CDR3 DNA follows: TGTGCCAGCAGTGAGGCCTCTGGGGCCAACGTCCTGACTTTC. This codes for CASSEASGANVLTF.

This chain links TRBV6-5 with TRBJ2-7, with 7 bases lining up with TRBD2. The CDR3 length is 11 residues. With 6 bases clipped from V and 6 bases from J, the junction kept 2 bases outside the gene matches. Looked up from germline, CDR1 is MNHEY and CDR2 is SVGAGI. In DNA form, the CDR3 reads TGTGCCAGCAGGGGGGAGGGCGAGCAGTACTTC. Its protein is CASRGEGEQYF.

The chain employs TRBV29-1 and TRBJ2-7; tentative D call: TRBD2 (5 bases). The germline V and J ends were trimmed by 6 bases and 0 bases, with 9 bases remaining between them. The CDR3 runs 12 residues. Germline CDR1 and CDR2: SQVTM and ANQGSEA. The CDR3 nucleotides read TGCAGCGTGGCTGGAGGCTCCTACGAGCAGTACTTC. Its protein is CSVAGGSYEQYF.

The genes are TRBV5-6 and TRBJ1-2; D is unclear. Trimming took 3 bases from V and 4 from J, leaving 7 bases between them. CDR1 is SGHDT and CDR2 is YYEEEE in the germline V gene. This CDR3 is built from 12 residues. CDR3 DNA: TGTGCCAGCAGCTCCGATTCCTATGGCTACACCTTC. Translating it yields CASSSDSYGYTF.